Below, one T cell receptor (beta chain) is given with its context. This clonotype was seen more than once but under ten times. Its cognate antigen has yet to be identified. No much larger clone is present one base from it, and per-base qualities are unavailable. This specimen comes from a study of blood T cells in healthy people across ages (dated by TCRdb to 2013 to 2016). A note on the overall study: In model experiments, template switching captured roughly one uniquely barcoded TCR beta cDNA molecule for every two T cells. The donors were divided into four age groups: young (average roughly 17 years), middle-aged (approximately 39), aged (approximately 59) and long-lived (82). Using the same blood draw, the study looked at two additional independent replicas of 1 million unique cDNA reads for two donors, one aged 18 to 29 and the other aged 80 or older. The study measured age-related changes in TCR beta repertoire diversity using deep sequencing normalized with unique cDNA molecular identifiers. To avoid experimental bias, donors of different ages were distributed randomly across sequencing lanes.

Library preparation used 5' RACE. These reads were obtained on an Illumina HiSeq 2500. A second about 6 to 11 cycle PCR used a sample-barcoded 5' primer and a J-beta primer mix. A unique molecular identifier was introduced onto each TCR beta cDNA molecule by a template-switch 5' adaptor carrying 12 random nucleotides. Each sample yielded at least 2.5 million CDR3-containing paired-end reads. First-strand cDNA was synthesized from all RNA with the Mint cDNA synthesis kit, primed by a TRBC-specific oligonucleotide. After uracil-DNA glycosylase treatment, a first 18-cycle PCR used universal primers M1SS and BC2_uni_R on all cDNA. As for the authors' bioinformatics: For normalization, 1 million high-quality reads were randomly selected from each sample, with every read carrying a distinct molecular identifier. Instead of being binned into consensus sequences, reads with shared molecular identifiers were discarded. MiTCR, with a Q25 quality threshold and the strictest error-elimination algorithm, was used for CDR3 identification, clonotype clustering and error correction. Lower-bound total TCR beta diversity was estimated with a nonparametric unseen species model using Euler transformation. The public reads were run again by TCRdb, first through fastp at Q25 and then through MiXCR, and only productive beta chains were kept. For every CDR3 protein sequence, its rows merge into one entry that carries the most common genes and DNA. For this entry, the V and J calls and clone size follow TCRdb and not the study's own pipeline. This sample gives roughly 500,000 distinct CDR3 sequences in total; 25% to 30% of them show up just once. The ten largest clones capture less than 20% of the sample.

Points the paper makes about the study in general: The long-lived group showed more naive CD4+ T cells, fewer expanded clones and increased TCR diversity than the aged group, suggesting age selection. Because donor CMV infection status was unknown, age-related changes in expanded clonotypes were potentially confounded. Estimates of total diversity based on one million sequenced T cells were regarded as lower bounds and as underestimates. As age increased, observed TCR beta diversity per million T cells dropped in a roughly linear way, and a significant reduction was already evident by age around 41. A strong correlation was found between observed TCR beta diversity and the percentage of naive T cells measured by flow cytometry. Conclusive comparison of naive and antigen-experienced compartments was prevented by the profiling of bulk unsorted PBMCs.

The roughly 38 donors, aged 6 to 90 years, were systemically healthy Caucasian individuals from Russia. Each donor gave about 11 milliliters of peripheral blood, drawn into EDTA-treated Vacutainer tubes. Ficoll-Paque density-gradient centrifugation was used to isolate PBMCs, with at least 6.5 million per sample. Trizol reagent was used to extract total RNA from the PBMCs, yielding at least 6 micrograms per sample. For every donor, an aliquot of PBMCs went through flow cytometry to measure the percentages of naive CD45RAhigh/CD27high T cells. The CDR3 starts with the cysteine, ends with the phenylalanine, and has 13 residues. Only the CDR3 region is kept as DNA, spanning 39 bases read in frame from base 1. The trim is 2 bases for V and 12 bases for J, with a gap of 15 bases between the germline ends. From a lookup of the germline V gene, CDR1 and CDR2 are MNHNS and SASEGT.

The source of this sequence is a woman in her 70s in good health. The rearrangement combines TRBV6-1 with TRBJ2-3, with the D segment possibly TRBD1 or TRBD2, each aligning over 6 bases. What was sequenced was blood. Here is the DNA: TGTGCCAGCAGTGAAAGGGGGGAACTAATACAGTATTTT. Its protein is CASSERGELIQYF.